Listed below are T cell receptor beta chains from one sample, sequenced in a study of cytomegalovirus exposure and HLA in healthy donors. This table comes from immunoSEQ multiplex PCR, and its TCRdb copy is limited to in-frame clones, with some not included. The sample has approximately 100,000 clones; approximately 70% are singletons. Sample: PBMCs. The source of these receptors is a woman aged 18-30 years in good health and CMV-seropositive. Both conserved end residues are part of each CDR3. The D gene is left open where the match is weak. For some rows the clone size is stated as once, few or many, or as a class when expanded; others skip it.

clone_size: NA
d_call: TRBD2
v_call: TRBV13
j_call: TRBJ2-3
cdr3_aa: CASSHGLAGFFTDTQYF
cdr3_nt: TGTGCCAGCAGCCACGGACTAGCGGGATTTTTCACAGATACGCAGTATTTT

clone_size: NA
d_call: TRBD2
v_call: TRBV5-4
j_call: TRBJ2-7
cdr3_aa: CASSLVGAGHEQYF
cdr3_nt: TGTGCCAGCAGCTTGGTGGGAGCGGGGCACGAGCAGTACTTC

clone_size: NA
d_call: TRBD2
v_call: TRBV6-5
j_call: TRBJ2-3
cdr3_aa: CASSWTSGADTQYF
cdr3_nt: TGTGCCAGCAGTTGGACTAGCGGGGCAGATACGCAGTATTTT

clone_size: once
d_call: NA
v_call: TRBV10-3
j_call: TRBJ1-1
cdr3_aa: CAISESTVGLMNTEAFF
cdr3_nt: TGTGCCATCAGTGAGTCGACGGTGGGACTCATGAACACTGAAGCTTTCTTT

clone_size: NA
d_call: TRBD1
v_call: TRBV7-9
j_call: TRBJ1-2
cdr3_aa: CASSPRDRPLYGYTF
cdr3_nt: TGTGCCAGCAGCCCCCGGGACAGACCTCTATATGGCTACACCTTC

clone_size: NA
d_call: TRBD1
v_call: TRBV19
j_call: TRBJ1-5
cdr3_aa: CASNTGTAYNQPQHF
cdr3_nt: TGTGCCAGTAATACCGGGACAGCCTACAATCAGCCCCAGCATTTT

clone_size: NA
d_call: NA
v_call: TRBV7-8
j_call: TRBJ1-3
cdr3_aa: CASSTAASGNTIYF
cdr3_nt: TGTGCCAGCAGCACGGCGGCCTCTGGAAACACCATATATTTT

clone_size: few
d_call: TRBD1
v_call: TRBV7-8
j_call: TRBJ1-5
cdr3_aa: CASSDDRGQPQHF
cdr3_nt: TGTGCCAGCAGCGACGACAGGGGTCAGCCCCAGCATTTT

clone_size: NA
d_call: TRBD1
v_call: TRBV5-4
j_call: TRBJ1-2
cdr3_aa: CASSITGQGALGYTF
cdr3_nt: TGTGCCAGCAGCATAACAGGACAGGGGGCGCTGGGCTACACCTTC

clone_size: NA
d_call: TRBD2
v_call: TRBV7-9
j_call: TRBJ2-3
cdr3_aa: CASSLDTSGRIRLTDTQYF
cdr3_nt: TGTGCCAGCAGCTTAGATACTAGCGGGAGGATCAGACTTACAGATACGCAGTATTTT

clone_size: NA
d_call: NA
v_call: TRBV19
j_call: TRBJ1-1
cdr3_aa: CASSITGGHTEAFF
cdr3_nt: TGTGCCAGTAGTATAACGGGGGGGCACACTGAAGCTTTCTTT

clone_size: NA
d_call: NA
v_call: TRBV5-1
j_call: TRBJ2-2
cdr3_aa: CASSLYGSEGELFF
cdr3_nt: TGCGCCAGCAGCTTGTACGGGAGCGAAGGGGAGCTGTTTTTT

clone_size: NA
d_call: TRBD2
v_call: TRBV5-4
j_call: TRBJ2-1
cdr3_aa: CASRLAGSSYNEQFF
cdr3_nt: TGTGCCAGCAGATTAGCGGGCAGCTCCTACAATGAGCAGTTCTTC

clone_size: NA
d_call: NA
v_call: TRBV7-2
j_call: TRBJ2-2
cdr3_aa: CASSLGWGTLNTGELFF
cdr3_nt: TGTGCCAGCAGCTTAGGGTGGGGGACATTGAACACCGGGGAGCTGTTTTTT

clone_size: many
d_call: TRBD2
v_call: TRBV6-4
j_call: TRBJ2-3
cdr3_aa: CASSEAGEGTDTQYF
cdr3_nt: TGTGCCAGCAGTGAAGCGGGAGAAGGAACAGATACGCAGTATTTT

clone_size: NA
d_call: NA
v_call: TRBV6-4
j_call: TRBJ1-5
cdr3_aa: CASRTTGWVVNQPQHF
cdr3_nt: TGTGCCAGCAGGACTACAGGGTGGGTCGTCAATCAGCCCCAGCATTTT

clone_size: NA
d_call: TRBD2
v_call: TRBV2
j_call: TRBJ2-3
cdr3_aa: CASSPSGSKADTQYF
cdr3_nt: TGTGCCAGCAGTCCGAGCGGGAGTAAGGCAGATACGCAGTATTTT

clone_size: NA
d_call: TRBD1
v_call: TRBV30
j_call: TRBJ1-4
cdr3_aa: CAWSPGQGRAEKLFF
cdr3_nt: TGTGCCTGGAGTCCAGGACAGGGCCGCGCGGAAAAACTGTTTTTT

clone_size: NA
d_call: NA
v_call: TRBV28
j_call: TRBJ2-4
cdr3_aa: CASSLQGLGNIQYF
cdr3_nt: TGTGCCAGCAGTTTACAGGGATTGGGAAACATTCAGTACTTC

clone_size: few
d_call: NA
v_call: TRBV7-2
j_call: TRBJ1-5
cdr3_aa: CASSLEGQNNQPQHF
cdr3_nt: TGTGCCAGCAGCTTAGAGGGACAAAACAATCAGCCCCAGCATTTT

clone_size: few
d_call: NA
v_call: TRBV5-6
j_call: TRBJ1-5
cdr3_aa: CASSLSRTGNQPQHF
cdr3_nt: TGTGCCAGCAGCTTGAGCAGAACCGGGAATCAGCCCCAGCATTTT

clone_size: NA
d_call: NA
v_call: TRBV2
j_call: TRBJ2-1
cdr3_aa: CASILLGVAGGGRGEQFF
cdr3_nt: TGTGCCAGCATCCTCTTGGGGGTAGCAGGAGGGGGGAGGGGTGAGCAGTTCTTC

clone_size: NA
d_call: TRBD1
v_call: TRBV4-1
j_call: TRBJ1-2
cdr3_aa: CASTLYADRGNGYTF
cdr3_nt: TGCGCCAGCACCCTATACGCTGACAGGGGTAATGGCTACACCTTC

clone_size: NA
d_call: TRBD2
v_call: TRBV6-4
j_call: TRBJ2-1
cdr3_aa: CASSVLAGAVNEQFF
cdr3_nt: TGTGCCAGCAGTGTACTAGCGGGAGCTGTCAATGAGCAGTTCTTC

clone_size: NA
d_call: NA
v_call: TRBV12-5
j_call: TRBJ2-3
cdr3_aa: CASGLTGKDTQYF
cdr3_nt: TGTGCTAGTGGTTTGACAGGGAAGGATACGCAGTATTTT

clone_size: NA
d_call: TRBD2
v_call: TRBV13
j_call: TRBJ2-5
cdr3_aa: CASSLGGLAGEWETQYF
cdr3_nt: TGTGCCAGCAGCTTAGGGGGACTAGCGGGAGAGTGGGAGACCCAGTACTTC

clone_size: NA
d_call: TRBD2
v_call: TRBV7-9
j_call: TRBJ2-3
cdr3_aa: CASSWGLAGDTDTQYF
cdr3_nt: TGTGCCAGCAGCTGGGGACTAGCGGGAGACACAGATACGCAGTATTTT

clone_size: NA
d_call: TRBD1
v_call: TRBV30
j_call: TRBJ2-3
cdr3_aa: CASGTGGTDTQYF
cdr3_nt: TGTGCCTCCGGGACAGGGGGCACAGATACGCAGTATTTT

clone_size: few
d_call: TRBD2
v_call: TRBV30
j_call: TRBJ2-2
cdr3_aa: CAWSLGTSGGELFF
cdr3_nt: TGTGCCTGGAGTCTCGGGACTAGCGGCGGGGAGCTGTTTTTT

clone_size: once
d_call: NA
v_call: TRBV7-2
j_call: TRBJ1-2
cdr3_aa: CASSPRAGYGYTF
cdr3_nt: TGTGCCAGCAGCCCCAGGGCCGGCTATGGCTACACCTTC

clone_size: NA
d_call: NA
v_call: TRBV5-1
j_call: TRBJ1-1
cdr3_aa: CASSLGQVNTEAFF
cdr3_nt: TGCGCCAGCAGCTTGGGACAGGTGAACACTGAAGCTTTCTTT

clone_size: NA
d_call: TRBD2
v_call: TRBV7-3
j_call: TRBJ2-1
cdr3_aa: CASSLRLAGVNEQFF
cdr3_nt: TGTGCCAGCAGCTTAAGACTAGCGGGAGTCAATGAGCAGTTCTTC

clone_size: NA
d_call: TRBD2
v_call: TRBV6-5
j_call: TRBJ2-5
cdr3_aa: CASSYDPQGGETQYF
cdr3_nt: TGTGCCAGCAGTTATGACCCGCAGGGAGGGGAGACCCAGTACTTC

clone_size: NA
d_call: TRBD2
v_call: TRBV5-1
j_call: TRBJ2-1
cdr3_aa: CASSLGLAGAYNEQFF
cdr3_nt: TGCGCCAGCAGCTTGGGGCTAGCGGGAGCCTACAATGAGCAGTTCTTC

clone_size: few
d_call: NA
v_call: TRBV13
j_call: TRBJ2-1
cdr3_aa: CASSFWLVRNEQFF
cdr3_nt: TGTGCCAGCAGCTTCTGGCTAGTGAGGAATGAGCAGTTCTTC

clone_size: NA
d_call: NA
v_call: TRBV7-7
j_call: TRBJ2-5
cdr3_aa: CASSLDQETQYF
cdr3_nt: TGTGCCAGCAGCCTCGACCAAGAGACCCAGTACTTC

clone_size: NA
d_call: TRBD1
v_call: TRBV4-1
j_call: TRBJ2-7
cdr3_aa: CASSQGRSDRGYEQYF
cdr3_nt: TGCGCCAGCAGCCAAGGGAGGTCAGACAGGGGCTACGAGCAGTACTTC

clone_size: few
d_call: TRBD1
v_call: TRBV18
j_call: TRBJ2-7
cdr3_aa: CASSPTGVDNEQYF
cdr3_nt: TGTGCCAGCTCACCGACAGGGGTCGACAACGAGCAGTACTTC

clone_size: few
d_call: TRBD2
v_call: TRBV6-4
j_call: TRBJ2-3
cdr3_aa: CASSDSETSIADTQYF
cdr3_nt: TGTGCCAGCAGTGACTCGGAGACTAGCATCGCAGATACGCAGTATTTT

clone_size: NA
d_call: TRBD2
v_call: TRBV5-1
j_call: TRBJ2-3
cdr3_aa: CASSFGASGRTDTQYF
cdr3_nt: TGCGCCAGCAGCTTCGGGGCTAGCGGGAGGACAGATACGCAGTATTTT

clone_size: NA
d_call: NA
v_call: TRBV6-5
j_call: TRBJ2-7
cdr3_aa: CASSIRDTSYEQYF
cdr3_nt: TGTGCCAGCAGTATCCGGGACACCTCCTACGAGCAGTACTTC

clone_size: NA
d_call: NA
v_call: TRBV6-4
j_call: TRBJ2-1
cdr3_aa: CASSDSGPNEQFF
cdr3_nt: TGTGCCAGCAGTGACTCGGGGCCGAATGAGCAGTTCTTC

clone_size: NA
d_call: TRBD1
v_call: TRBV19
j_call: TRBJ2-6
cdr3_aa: CASSIVQGRRLSGANVLTF
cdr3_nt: TGTGCCAGTAGTATAGTACAGGGGCGAAGGCTCTCTGGGGCCAACGTCCTGACTTTC

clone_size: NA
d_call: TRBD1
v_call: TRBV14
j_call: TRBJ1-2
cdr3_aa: CASSSGTAYYGYTF
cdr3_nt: TGTGCCAGCAGCTCCGGGACAGCTTATTATGGCTACACCTTC

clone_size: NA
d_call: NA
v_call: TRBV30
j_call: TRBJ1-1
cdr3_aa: CAWSVGSAGRTEAFF
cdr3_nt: TGTGCCTGGAGTGTGGGATCGGCAGGGCGCACTGAAGCTTTCTTT

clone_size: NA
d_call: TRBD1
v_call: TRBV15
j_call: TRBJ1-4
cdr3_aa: CATSRRQGDSEKLFF
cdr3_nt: TGTGCCACCAGCAGACGACAGGGGGACTCTGAAAAACTGTTTTTT

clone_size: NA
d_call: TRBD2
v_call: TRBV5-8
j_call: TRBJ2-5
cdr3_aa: CASSLNFGLAKTQYF
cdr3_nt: TGTGCCAGCAGCTTGAACTTCGGACTAGCGAAGACCCAGTACTTC

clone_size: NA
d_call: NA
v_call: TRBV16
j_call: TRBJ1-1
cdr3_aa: CASSQLLGNTEAFF
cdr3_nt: TGTGCCAGCAGCCAATTACTAGGGAACACTGAAGCTTTCTTT

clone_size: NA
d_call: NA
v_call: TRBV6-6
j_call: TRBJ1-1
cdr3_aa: CASSRTEKTEAFF
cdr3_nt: TGTGCCAGCAGTCGGACAGAGAAGACTGAAGCTTTCTTT

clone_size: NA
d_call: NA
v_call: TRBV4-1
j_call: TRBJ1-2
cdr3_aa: CASSQEAGKFGYTF
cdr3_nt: TGCGCCAGCAGCCAAGAGGCGGGAAAGTTTGGCTACACCTTC

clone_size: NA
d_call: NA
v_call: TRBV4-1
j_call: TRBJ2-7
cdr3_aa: CASSQERRLGDEQYF
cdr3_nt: TGCGCCAGCAGCCAAGAACGGCGGTTGGGAGACGAGCAGTACTTC

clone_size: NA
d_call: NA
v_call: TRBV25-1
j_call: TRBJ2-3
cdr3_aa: CASSDRVLQDTQYF
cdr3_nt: TGTGCCAGCAGTGATAGAGTACTCCAAGATACGCAGTATTTT